This entry is about one T cell receptor beta chain. Its antigen is still unknown. This sample was taken from a study of T cell responses to AZD1222 COVID-19 vaccine. Study summary: Doses given second, at about 4 or about 12 weeks, were pooled. Study-wide findings and caveats: An increase in Spike-specific TCR breadth and depth was observed after two AZD1222 doses. Variant regions that are unmutated are reportedly the target of nearly half of spike-specific TCRs. Clonal diversity may have been underestimated, and the donors were mostly white British, with more females than males.

TCRdb keeps only in-frame clones here, not all; method: immunoSEQ multiplex PCR. The data show 77,000 or so clones, with around 88% seen just once and around 21% held by the top ten. Germline loops: CDR1 SGHDT, CDR2 YYEEEE. V trimming: 1 base; J trimming: 5 bases; junction bases outside the gene matches: 9. The CDR3 consists of 16 residues. This clonotype originated in an adult in good health. The sequencing used peripheral blood, collected on day 0 of AZD1222 vaccination. The V gene is TRBV5-6, the J gene TRBJ2-5; 9 nucleotides agree with TRBD1. CDR3 loop: CASSLPQRDRGETQYF. CDR3 nucleotides: TGTGCCAGCAGCTTGCCCCAACGTGACAGGGGGGAGACCCAGTACTTC.